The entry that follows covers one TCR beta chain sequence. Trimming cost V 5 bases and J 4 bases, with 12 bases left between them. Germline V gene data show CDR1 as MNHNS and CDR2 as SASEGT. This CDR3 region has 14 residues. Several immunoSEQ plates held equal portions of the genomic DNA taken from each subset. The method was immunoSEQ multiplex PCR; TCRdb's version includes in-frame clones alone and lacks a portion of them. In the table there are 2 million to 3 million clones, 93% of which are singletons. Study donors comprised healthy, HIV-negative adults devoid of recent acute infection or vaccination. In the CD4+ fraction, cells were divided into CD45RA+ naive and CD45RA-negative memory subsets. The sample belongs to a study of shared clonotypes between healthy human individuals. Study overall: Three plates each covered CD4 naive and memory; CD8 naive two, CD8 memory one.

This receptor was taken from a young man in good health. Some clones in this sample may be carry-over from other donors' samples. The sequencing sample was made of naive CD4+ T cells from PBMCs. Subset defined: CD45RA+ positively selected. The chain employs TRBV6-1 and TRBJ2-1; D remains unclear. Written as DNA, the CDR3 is TGTGCCAGCAGTATCACACGTACTTACAATGAGCAGTTCTTC. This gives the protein CASSITRTYNEQFF.